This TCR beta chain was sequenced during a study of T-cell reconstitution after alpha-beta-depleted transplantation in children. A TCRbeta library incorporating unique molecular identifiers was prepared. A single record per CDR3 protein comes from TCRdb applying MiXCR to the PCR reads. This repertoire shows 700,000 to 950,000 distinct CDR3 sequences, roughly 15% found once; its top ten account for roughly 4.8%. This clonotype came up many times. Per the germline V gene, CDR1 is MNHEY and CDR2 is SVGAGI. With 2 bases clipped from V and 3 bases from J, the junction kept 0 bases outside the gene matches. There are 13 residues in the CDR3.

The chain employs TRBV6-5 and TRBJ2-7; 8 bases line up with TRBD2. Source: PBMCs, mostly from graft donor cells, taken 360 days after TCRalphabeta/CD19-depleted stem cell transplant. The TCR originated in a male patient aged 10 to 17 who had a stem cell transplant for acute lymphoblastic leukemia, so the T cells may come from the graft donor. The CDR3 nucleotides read TGTGCCAGCAGTTACGGGACTAGCTACGAGCAGTACTTC. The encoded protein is CASSYGTSYEQYF.